A selection of T cell receptor beta chains follows, all from one sample in a study of Graves' ophthalmopathy and Graves' hyperthyroidism. TCRdb ran MiXCR on the multiplex PCR reads and lists one entry per CDR3 protein. The sample holds about 620,000 distinct CDR3 sequences, about a fifth seen once. Sequencing was performed on peripheral blood. Receptors were obtained from a woman between 18 and 29 years old with stable Graves' hyperthyroidism. Some clones in this sample may be carry-over from other donors' samples. CDR3s include the opening cysteine and the closing phenylalanine or tryptophan. The order of the fields is J gene, V gene, clone size, D gene, CDR3 DNA, CDR3 protein. The D gene is left open where the match is weak. Only part of the rows carry a size: once, few, many, or a class if the clone is expanded.

>TRBJ1-6|TRBV20-1|many|-
TGCAGTGCTCAAAGCACCTATAATTCACCCCTCCACTTT
CSAQSTYNSPLHF
>TRBJ2-2|TRBV9|many|-
TGTGCCAGCAGCGTAGGGGGGACCGGGGAGCTGTTTTTT
CASSVGGTGELFF
>TRBJ1-2|TRBV28|-|-
TGTGCCAGCAGTTTCGTGGACCTTAGTGGCTACACCTTC
CASSFVDLSGYTF
>TRBJ1-1|TRBV7-2|many|TRBD1
TGTGCCAGCAGCTGGGACAGGCACACTGAAGCTTTCTTT
CASSWDRHTEAFF
>TRBJ2-5|TRBV14|-|-
TGTGCCAGCAGTCGGACAGTTGGAGGGACCCAGTACTTC
CASSRTVGGTQYF
>TRBJ1-1|TRBV20-1|many|-
TGCAGTGCTATAACAACAGGGTTTGGGGCCACTGAAGCTTTCTTT
CSAITTGFGATEAFF
>TRBJ2-5|TRBV5-1|few|-
TGCGCCAGCAGCGCGGCAGGCTTTGGCCAAGAGACCCAGTACTTC
CASSAAGFGQETQYF
>TRBJ2-7|TRBV20-1|few|-
TGCAGTGCCCCGGGGCGGAATTCCTACGAGCAGTACTTC
CSAPGRNSYEQYF
>TRBJ1-5|TRBV6-1|many|-
TGTGCCAGCAACCCTGGGGTTAGCGGCAATCAGCCCCAGCATTTT
CASNPGVSGNQPQHF
>TRBJ1-6|TRBV20-1|many|TRBD1
TGCAGTGCTAGAGGCGTGGCCGGGACAGGGCGTTCACCCCTCCACTTT
CSARGVAGTGRSPLHF
>TRBJ1-2|TRBV6-1|many|TRBD1
TGTGCCAGCAGTGAACTCCCGGGGACAGCCAGTAGAGGCTACACCTTC
CASSELPGTASRGYTF
>TRBJ1-3|TRBV10-3|-|-
TGTGCCATCTCGCGGGATCTCCGCTCTGGAAACACCATATATTTT
CAISRDLRSGNTIYF
>TRBJ1-5|TRBV6-1|many|TRBD1
TGTGCCAGCAGTCTCGGGACAGGGTGGCAGCCCCAGCATTTT
CASSLGTGWQPQHF
>TRBJ2-3|TRBV20-1|few|TRBD2
TGCAGTGCTGCGGTTCTCGGGGGGGCGAGGGATACGCAGTATTTT
CSAAVLGGARDTQYF
>TRBJ1-6|TRBV19|many|TRBD1
TGTGCCAGCCGATGGTCGTCACAGGGGGCAAGTTCACCCCTCCACTTT
CASRWSSQGASSPLHF
>TRBJ2-7|TRBV5-6|many|-
TGTGCCAGCAGCTTGGATGCGGGCTCCTACGAGCAGTACTTC
CASSLDAGSYEQYF
>TRBJ2-7|TRBV4-1|-|TRBD2
TGCGCCAGCAGCCAAGGTTCTAGCGGGGGGGCGTACGAGCAGTACTTC
CASSQGSSGGAYEQYF
>TRBJ2-2|TRBV12-3/TRBV12-4|-|-
TGTGCCAGCAGTTTGTCCCCCGAGGGCGCCGGGGAGCTGTTTTTT
CASSLSPEGAGELFF
>TRBJ1-2|TRBV3-1|many|-
TGTGCCAGCAGCTCAACGGCCGGGGGCGATGGCTACACCTTC
CASSSTAGGDGYTF
>TRBJ1-6|TRBV2|many|-
TGTGCCAGCAGCCCCACCGGACAGCCCTGGAATTCACCCCTCCACTTT
CASSPTGQPWNSPLHF
>TRBJ2-7|TRBV7-2|many|TRBD2
TGTGCCAGCAGCTTAGTTGGCGGGAGTGGAAACGAGCAGTACTTC
CASSLVGGSGNEQYF
>TRBJ1-5|TRBV30|many|-
TGTGTCTGGAGTGTATATGCTAGCAATCAGCCCCAGCATTTT
CVWSVYASNQPQHF
>TRBJ1-1|TRBV29-1|many|-
TGCAGCGTTGAAACAGGGCTTACCTTACCTGAAGCTTTCTTT
CSVETGLTLPEAFF
>TRBJ2-7|TRBV7-3|many|TRBD1
TGTGCCAGCAGCCCATGGACAGGGGGCTACGAGCAGTACTTC
CASSPWTGGYEQYF
>TRBJ2-2|TRBV7-2|many|-
TGTGCCAGCAGCCGGCACCTTTCCAGGGAAGGGGAGCTGTTTTTT
CASSRHLSREGELFF
>TRBJ2-2|TRBV11-2|few|TRBD2
TGTGCCAGCAGCCCTTTCGCGGGGGGCGCGAACACCGGGGAGCTGTTTTTT
CASSPFAGGANTGELFF
>TRBJ2-6|TRBV27|many|TRBD1
TGTGCCAGCAGCCTAACAGGGGCTGGGGCCAACGTCCTGACTTTC
CASSLTGAGANVLTF
>TRBJ1-2|TRBV9|-|TRBD1
TGTGCCAGCAGCGTAGCCCCTAACAGGACAGGGGGCGATGGCTACACCTTC
CASSVAPNRTGGDGYTF
>TRBJ1-5|TRBV2|few|-
TGTGCCAGCAGTGAATTGGAGGGGAGCAATCAGCCCCAGCATTTT
CASSELEGSNQPQHF
>TRBJ2-7|TRBV30|many|-
TGTGCCTGGAGGGGCAACTACGAGCAGTACTTC
CAWRGNYEQYF
>TRBJ2-7|TRBV27|many|-
TGTGCCAGCAGTTTTTCCGGCGAGCAGTACTTC
CASSFSGEQYF